Listed below are T cell receptor beta chains from one sample, sequenced in a study of long-term antiretroviral therapy in people with HIV. Here immunoSEQ multiplex PCR was the method, and the copy in TCRdb shows in-frame clones only, minus some. This table holds approximately 32,000 clones, roughly 80% found once. This material consisted of unsorted PBMCs, taken 0.4 years before starting antiretroviral therapy. The receptor source for this set is a man between 18 and 29 years old with HIV. Both conserved end residues are part of each CDR3. D genes are given only for firm matches. Size is omitted from some rows. Given values are once, few, many or a class for expanded clones.

J	size	D	V	DNA	CDR3
TRBJ1-3	-	-	TRBV2	TGTGCCAGCAGCGAGAACCCAAGGGCGAGCTCTGGAAACACCATATATTTT	CASSENPRASSGNTIYF
TRBJ1-1	-	-	TRBV7-8	TGTGCCAGCAGCTTAGCTGGGGGGCTACAAGCTGAAGCTTTCTTT	CASSLAGGLQAEAFF
TRBJ2-7	few	-	TRBV4-2	TGTGCCAGCAGCCAACACTACGAGCAGTACTTC	CASSQHYEQYF
TRBJ2-7	-	TRBD2	TRBV2	TGTGCCAGCCTAATATTCGTGGGATCCCGGGACTACAGAAGGACCTACGAGCAGTACTTC	CASLIFVGSRDYRRTYEQYF
TRBJ2-2	-	-	TRBV6-1	TGTGCCACCCTCGGCGAAATCGGGGAGCTGTTTTTT	CATLGEIGELFF
TRBJ2-6	few	-	TRBV19	TGTGCCAGTAGCGGAACAGGGTATGGGGCCAACGTCCTGACTTTC	CASSGTGYGANVLTF
TRBJ1-1	-	-	TRBV9	TGTGCCAGCAGCGTAGTCAGTGGAGTCGGCACTGAAGCTTTCTTT	CASSVVSGVGTEAFF
TRBJ1-5	-	-	TRBV19	TGTGCCAGCATACAGGGACGGGGTCAGCCCCAGCATTTT	CASIQGRGQPQHF
TRBJ1-1	-	TRBD1	TRBV28	TGTGCCAGCAGCCTCGGACAGGGAGTGGGTAACACTGAAGCTTTCTTT	CASSLGQGVGNTEAFF
TRBJ1-5	-	-	TRBV19	TGTGCCAGTAGTATTTACAGGGCTGGGGATCAGCCCCAGCATTTT	CASSIYRAGDQPQHF
TRBJ2-7	-	-	TRBV21-1	TGTGCCAGCAGCAAAGTCAGCGGGGGTCTCTACGAGCAGTACTTC	CASSKVSGGLYEQYF
TRBJ2-7	-	TRBD2	TRBV28	TGTGCCAGCAGTTTATGGGAAGGGACTACCTGGTACGAGCAGTACTTC	CASSLWEGTTWYEQYF
TRBJ1-1	-	-	TRBV7-2	TGTGCCAGCAGCCAATGGGGGGCGAACACTGAAGCTTTCTTT	CASSQWGANTEAFF
TRBJ2-3	-	-	TRBV7-8	TGTGCCAGCAGCTTAGAATGGGGGCCTAGCACAGATACGCAGTATTTT	CASSLEWGPSTDTQYF
TRBJ1-6	-	-	TRBV6-1	TGTGCCAGCAGTGAAGCGAACGGGGTAGATTCACCCCTCCACTTT	CASSEANGVDSPLHF
TRBJ1-1	few	TRBD1	TRBV7-9	TGTGCCAGCAGCTTAGAGACAGGGATAGCTTTCTTT	CASSLETGIAFF
TRBJ2-2	-	-	TRBV13	TGTGCCAGCAGCATGGGACTTTGGCCCGCCGGGGAGCTGTTTTTT	CASSMGLWPAGELFF
TRBJ1-3	-	-	TRBV5-1	TGCGCCAGCAGCTTGGGACGCACCTCTGGAAACACCATATATTTT	CASSLGRTSGNTIYF
TRBJ2-7	-	TRBD2	TRBV6-6	TGTGCCGCGGGGGAATTCTACGAGCAGTACTTC	CAAGEFYEQYF
TRBJ2-3	-	-	TRBV15	TGTGCCACCAGCAGAGATCGAGTAACAGATACGCAGTATTTT	CATSRDRVTDTQYF
TRBJ1-2	-	-	TRBV9	TGTGCCAGCAGCGTAGCAGGACCCCAGAGTTACACCTTC	CASSVAGPQSYTF
TRBJ1-6	-	TRBD1	TRBV2	TGTGCCAGCAGCGACAGGGGAGTAACACCCCTCCACTTT	CASSDRGVTPLHF
TRBJ2-2	-	TRBD2	TRBV5-1	TGCGCCAGCAGCCGGGGGGGCGTGGAGGCCGGGGAGCTGTTTTTT	CASSRGGVEAGELFF
TRBJ2-7	-	-	TRBV7-9	TGTGCCAGCACCCCCCGGGAACGAGGTGGCGGCTACGAGCAGTACTTC	CASTPRERGGGYEQYF
TRBJ1-2	-	TRBD1	TRBV4-1	TGCGCCAGCAGCCAAATAGGGGGCGGCTATGGCTACACCTTC	CASSQIGGGYGYTF
TRBJ1-4	-	-	TRBV2	TGTGCCAGCAGCCGCCGAGGATTAGATGAAAAACTGTTTTTT	CASSRRGLDEKLFF
TRBJ2-1	-	TRBD2	TRBV7-3	TGTGCCAGCAGCCCACCCCCCTCAGCGGGGCGATACAATGAGCAGTTCTTC	CASSPPPSAGRYNEQFF
TRBJ1-4	medium-sized	-	TRBV5-6	TGTGCCAGCAGCTTGGTAGGGGAAGAAAAACTGTTTTTT	CASSLVGEEKLFF
TRBJ2-2	-	TRBD2	TRBV15	TGTGCCACCAAAGAGGATAGCGGGGGGGCGACCGGGGAGCTGTTTTTT	CATKEDSGGATGELFF
TRBJ2-1	-	-	TRBV9	TGTGCCAGCAGCGTCAACAGGGGGGGTGAGCAGTTCTTC	CASSVNRGGEQFF
TRBJ2-7	few	TRBD2	TRBV11-2	TGTGCCAGCAGCTTAGTTGGCGGGGGGTCCTACGAGCAGTACTTC	CASSLVGGGSYEQYF
TRBJ2-5	-	-	TRBV10-3	TGTGCCATCAGTGAGTCGGGGGCAGGGCTGAAGACCCAGTACTTC	CAISESGAGLKTQYF
TRBJ1-1	-	-	TRBV9	TGTGCCAGCAGCGTAGTCTCGGAGGGCACTGAAGCTTTCTTT	CASSVVSEGTEAFF
TRBJ1-1	-	-	TRBV15	TGTGCCACCAGCAGGGGCGACTTGAACACTGAAGCTTTCTTT	CATSRGDLNTEAFF